The clone carrying this TCR beta chain was detected ten times or more. The CDR3 runs to 15 residues. Germline assignment: CDR1 SEHNR and CDR2 FQNEAQ (reference sequence). Trimming stripped 6 bases from V and 5 bases from J, with 19 bases between. This record belongs to a study of T cell repertoires in cytomegalovirus infection. TCRdb analysed the reads with MiXCR anew, one entry per CDR3 protein. The repertoire has approximately 320,000 distinct CDR3 sequences, more than 8% of them found once; the top ten carry 4.3%. V is TRBV7-9 and J is TRBJ1-2; D not certain. The source material was PBMCs. The source is a human donor in good health (CMV status not recorded). Some clones in this sample may be carry-over from other donors' samples. The DNA of the CDR3 is TGTGCCAGCAGACACTCAAAGGAAGTAGGATATGGCTACACCTTC. Its protein is CASRHSKEVGYGYTF.